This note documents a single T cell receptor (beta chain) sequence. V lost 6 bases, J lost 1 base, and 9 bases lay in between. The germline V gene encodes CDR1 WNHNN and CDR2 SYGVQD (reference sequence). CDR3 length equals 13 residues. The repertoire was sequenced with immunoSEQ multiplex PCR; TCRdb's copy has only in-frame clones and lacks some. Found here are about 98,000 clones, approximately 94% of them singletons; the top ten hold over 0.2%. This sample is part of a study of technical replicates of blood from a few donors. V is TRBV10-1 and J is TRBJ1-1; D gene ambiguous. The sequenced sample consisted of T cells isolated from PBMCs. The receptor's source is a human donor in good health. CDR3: CASRPTGNTEAFF. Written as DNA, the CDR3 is TGCGCCAGCAGACCAACGGGGAACACTGAAGCTTTCTTT.